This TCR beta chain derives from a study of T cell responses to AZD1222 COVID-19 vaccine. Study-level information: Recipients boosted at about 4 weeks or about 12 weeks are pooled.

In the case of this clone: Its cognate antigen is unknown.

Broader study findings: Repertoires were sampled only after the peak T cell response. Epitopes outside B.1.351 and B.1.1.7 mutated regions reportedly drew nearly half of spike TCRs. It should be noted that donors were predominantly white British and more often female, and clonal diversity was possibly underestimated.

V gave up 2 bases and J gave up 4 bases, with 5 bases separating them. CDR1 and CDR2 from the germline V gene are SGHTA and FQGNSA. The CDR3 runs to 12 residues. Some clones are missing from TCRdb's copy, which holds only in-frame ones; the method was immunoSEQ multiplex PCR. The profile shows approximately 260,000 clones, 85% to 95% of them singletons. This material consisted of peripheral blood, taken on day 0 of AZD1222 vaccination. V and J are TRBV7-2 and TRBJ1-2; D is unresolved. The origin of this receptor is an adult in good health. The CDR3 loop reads CASSLTSYGYTF. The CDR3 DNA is TGTGCCAGCAGCTTAACCAGCTATGGCTACACCTTC.